This section outlines one T cell receptor (beta chain) sequence together with its context. Its antigen remains undetermined. One end of the junction is discordant with germline, which a read error may explain. Receptors were amplified or captured by multiplex PCR. Sequencing was carried out with an Illumina HiSeq 2500. Following protocols modified from ARM-PCR, the researchers constructed TCRbeta libraries through three rounds of nested PCR with primers (Table S4). Before sequencing, PCR products of 200-500 bp were excised from the gel and purified with the QIAquick gel extraction kit. Under the source paper's analysis protocol: Reads were cleaned using Trimmomatic, were merged into complete CDR3 sequences using FLASH, and were assigned to V(D)J germline segments using MiTCR. VDJtools was used to compute clonal diversity as the inverse Simpson's index. A read counted as productive if the sequence was in-frame and lacked a premature stop codon. TCRdb passed the public sequencing reads through fastp at Q25 and MiXCR, retaining productive beta sequences. Rows matching on CDR3 protein sequence are summarized as one entry with the most common DNA and genes. The V and J calls and clone size are TCRdb's, not the authors'. The sample profile shows tens of thousands of distinct CDR3 sequences; 55% to 75% of them were found once. 20% to 25% of the sample belongs to the ten largest clones.

The data were obtained in a study of tumor and adjacent non-tumor tissue in lung cancer (dated by TCRdb to the late 2010s). Study-wide context: Patients with adenocarcinoma (around 13), squamous cell carcinoma (2) and small cell lung cancer (1) were included in the cohort. Ages among the approximately 15 patients ranged from roughly 31 to 76 years, there were some 10 men and 5 women, and disease was at TNM stage I to III. A total of some 130,000,000 productive TCRbeta reads were generated by sequencing, corresponding to an average of around 4 million reads per sample. The study compared bulk TCRbeta repertoires from lung tumor tissue and matched distant non-tumor lung tissue of some 16 lung cancer patients. TCRbeta CDR3 sequencing was performed on a few dozen paired specimens, with one tumor sample and one normal lung sample collected per patient. Study-wide findings and limitations: Neither the sequencing platform nor unique molecular identifiers are named or mentioned anywhere in the methods. Significantly higher TCR diversity (inverse Simpson) was observed in tumor tissue than in normal lung tissue (around 460 vs 160, P = 0.0075, Mann-Whitney U test). Peripheral blood was not sequenced, so blood TCRbeta repertoires in these lung cancer patients were not examined. The top 100 clones accounted for a significantly larger cumulative portion of the repertoire in normal lung than in tumor tissue. Only 15 or so patients were included in the cohort, and the need for larger samples and more detailed clinical data was noted by the authors. TCR diversity was significantly higher in younger patients, and higher tumor TCR diversity was associated with shorter overall and disease-free survival.

RNA was isolated from bulk unsorted tissue, and RNA quality was assessed with a NanoDrop ND-1000 and an Agilent 2100. Donors were newly diagnosed lung cancer patients admitted for thoracic surgery in China between August and November 2014, without prior chemotherapy. Patients with previous radiotherapy or chemotherapy, or with another concurrent cancer, were excluded from the study. Pieces of surgical tissue measuring about 1-2 cm3 were kept in RNAlater solution and held at -80 degrees C until needed. The CDR3 runs 18 amino acids, cysteine and phenylalanine included. Just CDR3 DNA is preserved here, 54 bases in frame from base 1. CDR1 and CDR2 (MDHEN, SYDVKM) derive from the germline V gene.

What was sequenced was lung tumor tissue. Here the chain combines TRBV28 and TRBJ2-3; 9 central nucleotides agree with TRBD2. This receptor was identified in a man aged 45-65 years with non-small cell lung cancer. The nucleotide sequence reads as follows: TGTGCCAGTAGTTTATTCTTGACTAGCGGTTCCCGGGAAGATAAGCAGTATTTT. This translates into CASSLFLTSGSREDKQYF.